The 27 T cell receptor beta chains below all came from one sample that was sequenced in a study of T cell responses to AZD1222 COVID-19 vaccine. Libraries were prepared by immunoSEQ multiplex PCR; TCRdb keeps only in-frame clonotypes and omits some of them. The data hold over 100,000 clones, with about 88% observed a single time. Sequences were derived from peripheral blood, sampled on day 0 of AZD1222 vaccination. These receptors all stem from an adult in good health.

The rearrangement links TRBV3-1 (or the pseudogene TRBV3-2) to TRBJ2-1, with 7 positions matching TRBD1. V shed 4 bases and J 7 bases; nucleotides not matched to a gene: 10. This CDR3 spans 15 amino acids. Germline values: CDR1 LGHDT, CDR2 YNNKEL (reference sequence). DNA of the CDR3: TGTGCCAGCAGCCTTATGGGGACAGAAGGTAATGAGCAGTTCTTC. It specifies CASSLMGTEGNEQFF.

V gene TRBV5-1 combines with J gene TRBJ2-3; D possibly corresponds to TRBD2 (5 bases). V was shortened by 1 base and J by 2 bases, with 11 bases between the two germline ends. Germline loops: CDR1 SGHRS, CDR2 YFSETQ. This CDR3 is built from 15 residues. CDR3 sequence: CASSLPGKPTDTQYF. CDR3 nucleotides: TGCGCCAGCAGCTTGCCGGGGAAGCCCACAGATACGCAGTATTTT.

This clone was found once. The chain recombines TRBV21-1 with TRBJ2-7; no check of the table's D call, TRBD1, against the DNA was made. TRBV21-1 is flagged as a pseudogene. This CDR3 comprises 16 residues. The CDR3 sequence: CASILHGAPYTYEQYV. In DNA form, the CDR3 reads TGTGCCAGCATCCTCCATGGGGCACCATATACCTACGAGCAGTACGTC.

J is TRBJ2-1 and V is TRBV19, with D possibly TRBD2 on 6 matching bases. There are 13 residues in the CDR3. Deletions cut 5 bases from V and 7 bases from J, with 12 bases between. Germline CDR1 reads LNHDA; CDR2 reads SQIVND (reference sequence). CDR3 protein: CASSRGWANEQFF. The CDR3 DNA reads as TGTGCCAGTAGTCGGGGGTGGGCGAATGAGCAGTTCTTC.

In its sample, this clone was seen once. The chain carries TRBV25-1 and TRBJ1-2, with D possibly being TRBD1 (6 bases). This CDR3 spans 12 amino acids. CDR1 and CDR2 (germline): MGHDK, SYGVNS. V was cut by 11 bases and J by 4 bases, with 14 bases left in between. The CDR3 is CASGGRGYGYTF. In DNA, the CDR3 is TGTGCCTCTGGTGGCAGGGGCTATGGCTACACCTTC.

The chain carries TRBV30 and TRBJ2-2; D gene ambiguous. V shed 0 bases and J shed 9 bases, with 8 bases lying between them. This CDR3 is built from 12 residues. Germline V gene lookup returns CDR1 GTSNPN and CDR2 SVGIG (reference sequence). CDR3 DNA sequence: TGTGCCTGGAGTGTACTTCGTCGGGAGCTGTTTTTT. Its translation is CAWSVLRRELFF. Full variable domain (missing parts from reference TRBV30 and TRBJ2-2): SQTIHQWPATLVQPVGSPLSLECTVEGTSNPNLYWYRQAAGRGLQLLFYSVGIGQISSEVPQNLSASRPQDRQFILSSKKLLLSDSGFYLCAWSVLRRELFFGEGSRLTVL.

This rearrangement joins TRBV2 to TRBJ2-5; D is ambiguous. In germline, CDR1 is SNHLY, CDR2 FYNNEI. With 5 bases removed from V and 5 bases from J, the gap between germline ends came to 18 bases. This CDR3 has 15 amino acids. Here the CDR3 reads CASSRETLKGETQYF. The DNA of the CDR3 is TGTGCCAGCAGTAGAGAGACATTAAAGGGCGAGACCCAGTACTTC.

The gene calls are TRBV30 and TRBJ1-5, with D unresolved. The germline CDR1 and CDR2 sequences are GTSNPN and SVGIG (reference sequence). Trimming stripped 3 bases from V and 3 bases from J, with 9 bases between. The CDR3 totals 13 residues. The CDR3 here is CAWSDGVNQPQHF. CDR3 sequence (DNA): TGTGCCTGGAGCGACGGTGTCAATCAGCCCCAGCATTTT.

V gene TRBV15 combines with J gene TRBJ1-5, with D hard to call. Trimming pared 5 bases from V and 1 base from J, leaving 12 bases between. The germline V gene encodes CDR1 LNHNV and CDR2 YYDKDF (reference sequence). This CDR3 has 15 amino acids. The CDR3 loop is CATSRHTGSNQPQHF. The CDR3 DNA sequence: TGTGCCACCAGCCGTCACACGGGAAGCAATCAGCCCCAGCATTTT.

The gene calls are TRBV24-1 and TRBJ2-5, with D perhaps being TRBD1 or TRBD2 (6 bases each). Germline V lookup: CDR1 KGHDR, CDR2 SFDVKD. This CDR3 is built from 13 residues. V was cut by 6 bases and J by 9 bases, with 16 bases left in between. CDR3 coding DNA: TGTGCCACCAGTCCTGGGGGCGGAGGGGCCCAGTACTTC. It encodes CATSPGGGGAQYF.

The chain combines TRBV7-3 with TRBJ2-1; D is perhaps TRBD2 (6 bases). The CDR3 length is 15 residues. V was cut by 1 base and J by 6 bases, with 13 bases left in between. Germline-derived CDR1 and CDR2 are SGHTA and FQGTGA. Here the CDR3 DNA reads TGTGCCAGCAGCTTAAACGGGGCGGGATTCAATGAGCAGTTCTTC. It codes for CASSLNGAGFNEQFF.

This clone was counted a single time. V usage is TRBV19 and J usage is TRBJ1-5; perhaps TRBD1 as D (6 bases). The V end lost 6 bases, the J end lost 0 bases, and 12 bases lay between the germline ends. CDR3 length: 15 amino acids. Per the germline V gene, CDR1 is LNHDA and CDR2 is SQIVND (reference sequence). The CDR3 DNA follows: TGTGCCAGTAGCCTGACAGGCACTAGCAATCAGCCCCAGCATTTT. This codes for CASSLTGTSNQPQHF.

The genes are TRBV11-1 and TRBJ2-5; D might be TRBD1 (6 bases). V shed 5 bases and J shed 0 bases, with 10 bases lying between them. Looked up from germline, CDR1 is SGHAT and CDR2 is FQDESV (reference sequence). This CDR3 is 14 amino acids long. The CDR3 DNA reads TGTGCCAGCAGCCTTTGGGACAACCAAGAGACCCAGTACTTC. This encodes CASSLWDNQETQYF.

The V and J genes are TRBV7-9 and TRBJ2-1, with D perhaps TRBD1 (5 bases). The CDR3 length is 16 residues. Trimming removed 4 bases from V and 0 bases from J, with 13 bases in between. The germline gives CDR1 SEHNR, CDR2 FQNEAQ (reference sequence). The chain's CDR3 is CASSYAGPRSYNEQFF. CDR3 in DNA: TGTGCCAGCAGCTACGCAGGGCCCCGCTCCTACAATGAGCAGTTCTTC.

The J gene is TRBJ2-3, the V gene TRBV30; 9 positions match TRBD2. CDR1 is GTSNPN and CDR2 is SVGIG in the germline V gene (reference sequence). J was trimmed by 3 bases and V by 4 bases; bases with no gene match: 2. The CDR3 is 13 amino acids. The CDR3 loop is CAWTSGITDTQYF. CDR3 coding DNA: TGTGCCTGGACTAGCGGGATTACAGATACGCAGTATTTT.

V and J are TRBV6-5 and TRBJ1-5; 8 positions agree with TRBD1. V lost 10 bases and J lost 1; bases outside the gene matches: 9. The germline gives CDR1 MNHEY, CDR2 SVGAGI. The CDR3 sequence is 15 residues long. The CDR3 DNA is TGTGCCACGTCGGGGCAGGGGGCAAGCAATCAGCCCCAGCATTTT. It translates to CATSGQGASNQPQHF.

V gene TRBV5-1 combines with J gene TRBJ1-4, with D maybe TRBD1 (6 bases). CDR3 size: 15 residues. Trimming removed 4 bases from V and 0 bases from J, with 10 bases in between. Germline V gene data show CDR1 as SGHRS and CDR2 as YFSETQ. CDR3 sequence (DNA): TGCGCCAGCAGCCTGGGACATTCAACTAATGAAAAACTGTTTTTT. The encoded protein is CASSLGHSTNEKLFF.

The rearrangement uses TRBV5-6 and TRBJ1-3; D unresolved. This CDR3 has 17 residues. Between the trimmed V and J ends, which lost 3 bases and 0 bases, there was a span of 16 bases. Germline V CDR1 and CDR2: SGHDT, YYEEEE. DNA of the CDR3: TGTGCCAGCAGCTCACGCGGACGGTGGTCCTCTGGAAACACCATATATTTT. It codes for CASSSRGRWSSGNTIYF.

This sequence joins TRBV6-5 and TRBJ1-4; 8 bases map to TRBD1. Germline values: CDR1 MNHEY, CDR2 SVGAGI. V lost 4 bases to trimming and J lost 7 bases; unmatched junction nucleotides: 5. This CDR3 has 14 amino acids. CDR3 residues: CASSLDRATEKLFF. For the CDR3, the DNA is TGTGCCAGCAGTTTGGACAGGGCAACTGAAAAACTGTTTTTT.

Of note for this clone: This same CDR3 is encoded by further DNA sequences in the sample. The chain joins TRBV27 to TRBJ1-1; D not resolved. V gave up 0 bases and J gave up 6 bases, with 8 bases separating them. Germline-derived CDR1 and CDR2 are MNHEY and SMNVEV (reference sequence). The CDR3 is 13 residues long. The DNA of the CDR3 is TGTGCCAGCAGTTTATCGGGCCGGCCTGAAGCTTTCTTT. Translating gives CASSLSGRPEAFF.

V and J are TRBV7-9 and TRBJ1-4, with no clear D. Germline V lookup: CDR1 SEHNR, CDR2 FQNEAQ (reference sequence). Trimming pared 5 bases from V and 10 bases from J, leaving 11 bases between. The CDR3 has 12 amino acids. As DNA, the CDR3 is TGTGCCAGCAGCCCAGTGGATGGAAAACTGTTTTTT. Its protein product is CASSPVDGKLFF.

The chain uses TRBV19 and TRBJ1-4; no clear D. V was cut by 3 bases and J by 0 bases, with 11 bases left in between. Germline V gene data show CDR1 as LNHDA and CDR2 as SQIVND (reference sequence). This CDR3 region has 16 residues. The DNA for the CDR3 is TGTGCCAGTAGTATTGGAGGAGTTGCAACTAATGAAAAACTGTTTTTT. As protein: CASSIGGVATNEKLFF.

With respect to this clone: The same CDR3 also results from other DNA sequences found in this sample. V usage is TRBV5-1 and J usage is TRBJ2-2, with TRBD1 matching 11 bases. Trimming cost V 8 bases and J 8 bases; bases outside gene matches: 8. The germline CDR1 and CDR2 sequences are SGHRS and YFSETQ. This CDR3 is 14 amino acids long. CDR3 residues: CASSGTGGTGELFF. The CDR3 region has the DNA TGCGCCAGTAGCGGGACAGGGGGAACGGGGGAGCTGTTTTTT.

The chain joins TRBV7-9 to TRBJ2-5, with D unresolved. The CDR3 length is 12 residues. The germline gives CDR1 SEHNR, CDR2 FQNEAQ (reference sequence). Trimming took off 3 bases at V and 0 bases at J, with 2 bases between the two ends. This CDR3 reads CASSLYQETQYF. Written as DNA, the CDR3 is TGTGCCAGCAGCTTGTACCAAGAGACCCAGTACTTC.

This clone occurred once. CDR3 nucleotide sequence: TGTGCCAGTTATAAGACAGGAGGCTTCAATCAGCCCCAGCATTTT. Protein: CASYKTGGFNQPQHF. V usage is TRBV19 and J usage is TRBJ1-5, with D possibly TRBD1 on 6 matching bases. The V end was cut by 8 bases, the J end by 3 bases, with 17 bases between. The CDR3 runs 15 residues. Germline CDR1 and CDR2: LNHDA and SQIVND (reference sequence).

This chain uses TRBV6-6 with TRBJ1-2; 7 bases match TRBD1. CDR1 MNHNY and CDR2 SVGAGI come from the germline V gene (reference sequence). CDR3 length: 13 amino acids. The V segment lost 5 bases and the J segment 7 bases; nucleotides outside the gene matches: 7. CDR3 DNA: TGTGCCAGCAGTACTGGGACAGAGCTTGGCTACACCTTC. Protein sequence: CASSTGTELGYTF.

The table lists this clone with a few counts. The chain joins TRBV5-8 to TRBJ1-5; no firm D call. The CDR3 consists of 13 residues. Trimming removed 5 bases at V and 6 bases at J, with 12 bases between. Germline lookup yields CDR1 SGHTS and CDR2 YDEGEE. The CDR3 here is CASRGSLGQPQHF. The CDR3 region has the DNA TGTGCCAGCAGGGGGAGTTTAGGTCAGCCCCAGCATTTT.